This T cell receptor beta chain was documented in a study of T cell responses to AZD1222 COVID-19 vaccine. The CDR3 runs to 11 residues. Germline values: CDR1 MDHEN, CDR2 SYDVKM. V was shortened by 5 bases and J by 3 bases, with 5 bases between the two germline ends. Findings of the study overall: Compared with day 0, the breadth and depth of the Spike-specific TCR repertoire rose significantly after two doses of AZD1222. It should be noted that donors were predominantly white British and more often female, and clonal diversity was possibly underestimated. All repertoire sampling was performed exclusively after the peak T cell response.

About this clone: Its antigen is as yet unknown.

Profiling relied on immunoSEQ multiplex PCR, and the TCRdb table lists in-frame clones only, not all of them. This table holds about 130,000 clones, approximately 89% found once. The clonotype comes from an adult in good health. This chain links TRBV28 with TRBJ2-7; no firm D call. This specimen was peripheral blood, taken on day 0 of AZD1222 vaccination. CDR3 bases: TGTGCCAGCAGTCTTAACTACGAGCAGTACTTC. Protein: CASSLNYEQYF.